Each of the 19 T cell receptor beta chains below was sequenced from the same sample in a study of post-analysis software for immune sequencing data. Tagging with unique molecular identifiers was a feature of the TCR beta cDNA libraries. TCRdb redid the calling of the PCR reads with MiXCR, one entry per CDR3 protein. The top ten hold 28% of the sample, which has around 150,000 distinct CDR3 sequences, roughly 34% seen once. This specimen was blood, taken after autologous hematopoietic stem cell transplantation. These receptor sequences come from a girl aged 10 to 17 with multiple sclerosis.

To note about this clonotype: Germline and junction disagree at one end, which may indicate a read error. The CDR3 spells CASRLVGRSSYEQYF. CDR3 coding DNA: TGCGCCAGCAGGTTGGTGGGGCGAAGCTCCTACGAGCAGTACTTC. The chain combines TRBV5-1 with TRBJ2-7; D may be TRBD1 (5 bases). Germline CDR1 and CDR2: SGHRS and YFSETQ. The CDR3 runs 15 residues.

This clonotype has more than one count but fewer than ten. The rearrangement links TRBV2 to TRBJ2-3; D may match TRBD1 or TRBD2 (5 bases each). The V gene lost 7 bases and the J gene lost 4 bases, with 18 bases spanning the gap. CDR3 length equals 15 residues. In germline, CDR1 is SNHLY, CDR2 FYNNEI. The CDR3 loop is CASKVEHVGADTQYF. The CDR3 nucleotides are TGTGCCAGCAAAGTTGAGCATGTGGGGGCAGATACGCAGTATTTT.

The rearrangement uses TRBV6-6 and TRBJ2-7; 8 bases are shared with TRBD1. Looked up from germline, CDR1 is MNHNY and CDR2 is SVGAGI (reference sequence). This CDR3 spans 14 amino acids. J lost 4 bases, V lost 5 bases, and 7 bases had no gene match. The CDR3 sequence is CASSQRQGPYEQYF. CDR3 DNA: TGTGCCAGCAGTCAACGACAGGGGCCGTACGAGCAGTACTTC.

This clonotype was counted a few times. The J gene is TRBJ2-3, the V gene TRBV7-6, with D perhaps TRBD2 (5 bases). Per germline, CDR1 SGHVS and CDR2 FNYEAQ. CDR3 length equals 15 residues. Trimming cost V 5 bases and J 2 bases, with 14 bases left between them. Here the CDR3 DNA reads TGTGCCAGCAGCCCCTCGGACTCCCTCACAGATACGCAGTATTTT. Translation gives CASSPSDSLTDTQYF.

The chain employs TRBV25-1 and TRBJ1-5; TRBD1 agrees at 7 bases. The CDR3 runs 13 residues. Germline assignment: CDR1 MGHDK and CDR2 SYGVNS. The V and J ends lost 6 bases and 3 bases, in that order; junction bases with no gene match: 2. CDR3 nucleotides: TGTGCCAGCAGCGAGGGGGCCAATCAGCCCCAGCATTTT. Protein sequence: CASSEGANQPQHF.

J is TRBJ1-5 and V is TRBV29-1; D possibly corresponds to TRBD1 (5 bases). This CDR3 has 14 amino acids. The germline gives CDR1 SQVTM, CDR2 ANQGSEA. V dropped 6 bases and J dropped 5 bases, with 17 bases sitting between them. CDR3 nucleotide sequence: TGCAGCGTATCTTTGGTAGGGGACCATCAGCCCCAGCATTTT. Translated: CSVSLVGDHQPQHF.

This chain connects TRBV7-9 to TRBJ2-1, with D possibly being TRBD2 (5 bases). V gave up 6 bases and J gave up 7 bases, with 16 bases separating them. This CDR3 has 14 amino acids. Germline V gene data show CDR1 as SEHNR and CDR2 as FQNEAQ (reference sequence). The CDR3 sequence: CASRIQRKYNEQFF. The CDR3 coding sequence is TGTGCCAGCAGAATCCAGCGGAAGTATAATGAGCAGTTCTTC.

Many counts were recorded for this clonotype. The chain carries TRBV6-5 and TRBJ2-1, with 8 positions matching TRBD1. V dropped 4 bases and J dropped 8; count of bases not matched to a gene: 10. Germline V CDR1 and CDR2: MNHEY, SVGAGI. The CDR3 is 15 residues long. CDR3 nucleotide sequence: TGTGCCAGCAGTTCCCCGGGGACAGGAATGTATGAGCAGTTCTTC. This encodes CASSSPGTGMYEQFF.

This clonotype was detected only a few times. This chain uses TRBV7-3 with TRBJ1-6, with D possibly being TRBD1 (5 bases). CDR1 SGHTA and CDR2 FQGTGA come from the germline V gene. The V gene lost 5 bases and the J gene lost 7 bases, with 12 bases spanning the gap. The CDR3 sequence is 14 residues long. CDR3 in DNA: TGTGCCAGCAGCCAGGGACGAGACAATTCACCCCTCCACTTT. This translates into CASSQGRDNSPLHF.

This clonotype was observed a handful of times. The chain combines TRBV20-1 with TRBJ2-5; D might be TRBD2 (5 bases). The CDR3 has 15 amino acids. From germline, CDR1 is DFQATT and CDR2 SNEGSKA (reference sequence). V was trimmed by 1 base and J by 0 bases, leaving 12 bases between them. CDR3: CSARVARRYQETQYF. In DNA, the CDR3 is TGCAGTGCTAGAGTTGCGCGGAGGTACCAAGAGACCCAGTACTTC.

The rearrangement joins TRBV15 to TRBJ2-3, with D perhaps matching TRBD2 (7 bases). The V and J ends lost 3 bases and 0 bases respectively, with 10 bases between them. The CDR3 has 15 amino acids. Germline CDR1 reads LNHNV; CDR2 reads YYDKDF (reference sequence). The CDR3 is CATSRAGASTDTQYF. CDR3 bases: TGTGCCACCAGCAGGGCGGGGGCCAGCACAGATACGCAGTATTTT.

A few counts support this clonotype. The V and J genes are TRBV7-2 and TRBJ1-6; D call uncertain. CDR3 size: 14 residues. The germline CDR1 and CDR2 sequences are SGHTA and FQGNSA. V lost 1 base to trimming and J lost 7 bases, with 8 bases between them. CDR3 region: CASSLEVRNSPLHF. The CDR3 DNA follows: TGTGCCAGCAGCTTAGAAGTGAGGAATTCACCCCTCCACTTT. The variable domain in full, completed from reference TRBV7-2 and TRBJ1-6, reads GAGVSQSPSNKVTEKGKDVELRCDPISGHTALYWYRQSLGQGLEFLIYFQGNSAPDKSGLPSDRFSAERTGGSVSTLTIQRTQQEDSAVYLCASSLEVRNSPLHFGNGTRLTVT.

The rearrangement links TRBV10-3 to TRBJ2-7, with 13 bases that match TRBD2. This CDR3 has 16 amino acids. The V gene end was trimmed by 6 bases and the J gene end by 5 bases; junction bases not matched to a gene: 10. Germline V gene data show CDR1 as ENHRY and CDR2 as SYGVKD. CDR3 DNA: TGTGCCATCAGCGAAAACCCTGGACTAGCGGGAGACGAGCAGTACTTC. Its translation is CAISENPGLAGDEQYF.

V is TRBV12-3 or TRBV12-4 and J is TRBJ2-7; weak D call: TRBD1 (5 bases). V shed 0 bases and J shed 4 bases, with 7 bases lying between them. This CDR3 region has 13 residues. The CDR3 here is CASSLAPGYEQYF. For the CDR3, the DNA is TGTGCCAGCAGTTTAGCGCCAGGGTACGAGCAGTACTTC.

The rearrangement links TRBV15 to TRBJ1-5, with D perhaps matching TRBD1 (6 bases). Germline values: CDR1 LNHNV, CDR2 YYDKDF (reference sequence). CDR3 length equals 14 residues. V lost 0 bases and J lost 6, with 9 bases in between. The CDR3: CATSRDRGGQPQHF. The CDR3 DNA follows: TGTGCCACCAGCAGAGATCGAGGGGGTCAGCCCCAGCATTTT. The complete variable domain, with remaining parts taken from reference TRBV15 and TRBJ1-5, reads DAMVIQNPRYQVTQFGKPVTLSCSQTLNHNVMYWYQQKSSQAPKLLFHYYDKDFNNEADTPDNFQSRRPNTSFCFLDIRSPGLGDTAMYLCATSRDRGGQPQHFGDGTRLSIL.

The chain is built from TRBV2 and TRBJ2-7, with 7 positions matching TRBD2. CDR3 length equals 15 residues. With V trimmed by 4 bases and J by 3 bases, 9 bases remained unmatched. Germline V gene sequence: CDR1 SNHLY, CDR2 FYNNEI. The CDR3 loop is CASSAEAGTFYEQYF. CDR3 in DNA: TGTGCCAGCAGTGCTGAAGCGGGGACCTTCTACGAGCAGTACTTC. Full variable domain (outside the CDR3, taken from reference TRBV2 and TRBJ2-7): EPEVTQTPSHQVTQMGQEVILRCVPISNHLYFYWYRQILGQKVEFLVSFYNNEISEKSEIFDDQFSVERPDGSNFTLKIRSTKLEDSAMYFCASSAEAGTFYEQYFGPGTRLTVT.

CDR3 sequence reads: CASSSPLRGTGYEQYF. In DNA form, the CDR3 reads TGTGCCAGCAGCTCCCCCCTACGGGGGACGGGCTACGAGCAGTACTTC. This chain joins TRBV7-9 and TRBJ2-4; tentatively, D is TRBD2 (6 bases). The J call may be faulty, since TRBJ2-7 better matches the DNA end. CDR1 and CDR2 from the germline V gene are SEHNR and FQNEAQ (reference sequence). The CDR3 length is 16 residues.

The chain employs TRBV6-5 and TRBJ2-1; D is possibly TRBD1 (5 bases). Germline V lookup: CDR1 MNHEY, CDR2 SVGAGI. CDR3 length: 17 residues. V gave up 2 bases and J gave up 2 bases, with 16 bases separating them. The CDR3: CASSYNKATATYNEQFF. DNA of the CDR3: TGTGCCAGCAGTTACAATAAGGCGACAGCGACCTACAATGAGCAGTTCTTC.

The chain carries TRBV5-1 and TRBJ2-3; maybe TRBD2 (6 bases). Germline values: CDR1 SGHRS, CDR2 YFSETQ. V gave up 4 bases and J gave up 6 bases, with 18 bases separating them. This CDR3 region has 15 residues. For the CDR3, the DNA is TGCGCCAGCAGCCTCCTTCCGGGAGCGGGCGATACGCAGTATTTT. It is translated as CASSLLPGAGDTQYF.